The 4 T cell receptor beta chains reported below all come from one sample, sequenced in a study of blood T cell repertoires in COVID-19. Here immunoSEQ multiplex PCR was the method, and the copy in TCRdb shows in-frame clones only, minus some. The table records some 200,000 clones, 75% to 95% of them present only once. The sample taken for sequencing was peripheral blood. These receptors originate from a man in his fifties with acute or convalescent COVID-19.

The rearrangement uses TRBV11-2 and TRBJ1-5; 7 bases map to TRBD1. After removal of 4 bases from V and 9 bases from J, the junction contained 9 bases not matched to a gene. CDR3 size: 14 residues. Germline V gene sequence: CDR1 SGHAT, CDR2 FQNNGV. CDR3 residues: CASSSGQAEGPQHF. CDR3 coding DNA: TGTGCCAGCAGCTCAGGACAGGCTGAAGGGCCCCAGCATTTT.

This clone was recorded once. As DNA, the CDR3 is TGTGCCAGCAGCGGTTCGGGACTTTACAATGAGCAGTTCTTC. Its translation: CASSGSGLYNEQFF. This chain joins TRBV3-1 (or the pseudogene TRBV3-2) and TRBJ2-1; D perhaps matches TRBD2 (6 bases). The CDR3 runs 14 residues. V was pared by 5 bases and J by 4 bases, with 12 bases between. Germline V lookup: CDR1 LGHDT, CDR2 YNNKEL (reference sequence).

The CDR3 bases are TGTGCCAGTAGTATTTATGTGGACTCTTCGGCGGGTGAGCAGTACTTC. It yields the protein CASSIYVDSSAGEQYF. The chain carries TRBV19 and TRBJ2-7; D is perhaps TRBD2 (5 bases). Trimming stripped 3 bases from V and 7 bases from J, with 22 bases between. The CDR3 runs 16 residues. Germline-derived CDR1 and CDR2 are LNHDA and SQIVND (reference sequence).

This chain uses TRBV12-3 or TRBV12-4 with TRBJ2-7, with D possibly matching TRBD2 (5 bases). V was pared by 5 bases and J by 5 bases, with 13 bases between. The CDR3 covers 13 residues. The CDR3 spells CASSPTRRDEQYV. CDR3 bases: TGTGCCAGCAGTCCAACTAGACGCGACGAGCAGTACGTC.